This TCR beta chain was documented in a study of T cells in Graves' hyperthyroidism and ophthalmopathy. This clonotype was picked up a small number of times. The CDR3 regions of TCR beta were amplified from RNA transcripts. HTBI primers were used for first-round RT-PCR of the TCR CDR3. Each CDR3 protein gets one entry after TCRdb re-called the multiplex PCR reads with MiXCR. The top ten hold approximately 30% of the sample, which has roughly 500,000 distinct CDR3 sequences, about 16% seen once. The CDR3 contains 14 residues. Germline V lookup: CDR1 KGHDR, CDR2 SFDVKD. Deletions cut 4 bases from V and 0 bases from J, with 8 bases between.

This TCR came from a woman in her twenties or thirties with Graves' ophthalmopathy. The chain employs TRBV24-1 and TRBJ2-5; no clear D gene. The sequenced sample was blood. The CDR3: CATSDSGYQETQYF. In DNA form, the CDR3 reads TGTGCCACCAGTGACTCAGGCTACCAAGAGACCCAGTACTTC.